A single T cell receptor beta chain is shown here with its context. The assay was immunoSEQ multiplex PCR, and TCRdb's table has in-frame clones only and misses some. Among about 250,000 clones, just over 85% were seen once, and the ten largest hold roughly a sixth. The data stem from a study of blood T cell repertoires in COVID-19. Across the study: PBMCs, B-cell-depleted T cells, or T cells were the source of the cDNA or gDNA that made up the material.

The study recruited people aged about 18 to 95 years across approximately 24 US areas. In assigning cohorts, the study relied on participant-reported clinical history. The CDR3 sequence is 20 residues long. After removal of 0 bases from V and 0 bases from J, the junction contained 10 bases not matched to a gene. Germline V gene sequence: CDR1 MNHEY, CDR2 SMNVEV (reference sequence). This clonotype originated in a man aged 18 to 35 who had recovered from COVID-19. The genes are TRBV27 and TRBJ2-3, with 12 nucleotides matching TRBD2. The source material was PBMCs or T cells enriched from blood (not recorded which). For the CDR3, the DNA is TGTGCCAGCAGTTTATCGGGACTAGCGGGTTCCTGGGTTAGCACAGATACGCAGTATTTT. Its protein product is CASSLSGLAGSWVSTDTQYF.